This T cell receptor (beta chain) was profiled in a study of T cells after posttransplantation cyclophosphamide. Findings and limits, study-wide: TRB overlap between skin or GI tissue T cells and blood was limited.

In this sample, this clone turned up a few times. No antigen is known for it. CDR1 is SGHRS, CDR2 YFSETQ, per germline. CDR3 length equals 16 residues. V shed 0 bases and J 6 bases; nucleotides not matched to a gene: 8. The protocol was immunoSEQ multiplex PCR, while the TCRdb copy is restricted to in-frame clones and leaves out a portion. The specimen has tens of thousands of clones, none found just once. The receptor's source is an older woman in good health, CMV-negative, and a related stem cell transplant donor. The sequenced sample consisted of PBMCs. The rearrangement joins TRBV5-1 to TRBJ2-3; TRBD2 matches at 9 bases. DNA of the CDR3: TGCGCCAGCAGCTTGGAGGCGGGCGGGGGGGCGGATACGCAGTATTTT. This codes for CASSLEAGGGADTQYF. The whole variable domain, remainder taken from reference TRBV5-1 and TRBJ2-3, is KAGVTQTPRYLIKTRGQQVTLSCSPISGHRSVSWYQQTPGQGLQFLFEYFSETQRNKGNFPGRFSGRQFSNSRSEMNVSTLELGDSALYLCASSLEAGGGADTQYFGPGTRLTVL.